These 5 T cell receptor beta chains came from one sample sequenced in a study of human T cells and chemical hapten exposure. The time point here: patch test 3, about 24 weeks after DPC sensitization. Treatment noted: therapeutic diphenylcyclopropenone sensitization with weekly scalp DPC. TCRdb redid the calling of the RACE reads with MiXCR, one entry per CDR3 protein. This sample yields approximately 97,000 distinct CDR3 sequences, of which 25% to 30% are seen a single time; under 13% belongs to the top ten. The material was whole blood, obtained in connection with sensitization to the hapten diphenylcyclopropenone (DPC). The source is a man aged 35 to 55 with alopecia areata. Some clones in this sample may be carry-over from other donors' samples.

At least ten counts were recorded for this clonotype. The V and J genes are TRBV6-5 and TRBJ2-7; tentatively, D is TRBD1 (6 bases). This CDR3 contains 14 residues. V was clipped by 4 bases and J by 0 bases, with 10 bases between them. CDR1 and CDR2 from the germline V gene are MNHEY and SVGAGI. CDR3 sequence reads: CASSSTGSSYEQYF. CDR3 DNA sequence: TGTGCCAGCAGTTCCACAGGGAGCTCCTACGAGCAGTACTTC.

The rearrangement links TRBV4-1 to TRBJ2-3, with 7 nucleotides matching TRBD1. The germline V gene encodes CDR1 MGHRA and CDR2 YSYEKL. The CDR3 spans 15 residues. Trimming removed 4 bases from V and 7 bases from J; junction bases left unmatched: 11. CDR3 DNA: TGCGCCAGCAGCCCCGGGACAGAGGACAGGCATACGCAGTATTTT. It encodes CASSPGTEDRHTQYF.

The gene calls are TRBV28 and TRBJ2-7; 10 bases agree with TRBD2. This CDR3 has 15 residues. Germline CDR1 MDHEN, CDR2 SYDVKM. V shed 7 bases and J 3 bases; nucleotides not matched to a gene: 9. The CDR3 spells CASNTQREGNYEQYF. CDR3 nucleotide sequence: TGTGCCAGCAACACTCAGCGGGAGGGGAACTACGAGCAGTACTTC. Filled out from reference TRBV28 and TRBJ2-7, the complete variable domain reads DVKVTQSSRYLVKRTGEKVFLECVQDMDHENMFWYRQDPGLGLRLIYFSYDVKMKEKGDIPEGYSVSREKKERFSLILESASTNQTSMYLCASNTQREGNYEQYFGPGTRLTVT.

V is TRBV3-1 and J is TRBJ2-5, with 12 bases aligning to TRBD1. V lost 4 bases, J lost 4 bases, and 7 bases stayed unmatched. This CDR3 contains 16 residues. Per the germline V gene, CDR1 is LGHDT and CDR2 is YNNKEL (reference sequence). The CDR3 sequence is CASSLGTGGWRETQYF. The DNA for the CDR3 is TGTGCCAGCAGCCTCGGGACAGGGGGCTGGCGAGAGACCCAGTACTTC.

This sequence joins TRBV9 and TRBJ1-2; 7 nucleotides line up with TRBD1. This CDR3 contains 13 residues. V lost 0 bases and J lost 12; bases outside the gene matches: 8. The germline CDR1 and CDR2 sequences are SGDLS and YYNGEE. The CDR3 DNA sequence: TGTGCCAGCAGCGTAGAACAGGGGCAAGGCGACACCTTC. Amino acids: CASSVEQGQGDTF.